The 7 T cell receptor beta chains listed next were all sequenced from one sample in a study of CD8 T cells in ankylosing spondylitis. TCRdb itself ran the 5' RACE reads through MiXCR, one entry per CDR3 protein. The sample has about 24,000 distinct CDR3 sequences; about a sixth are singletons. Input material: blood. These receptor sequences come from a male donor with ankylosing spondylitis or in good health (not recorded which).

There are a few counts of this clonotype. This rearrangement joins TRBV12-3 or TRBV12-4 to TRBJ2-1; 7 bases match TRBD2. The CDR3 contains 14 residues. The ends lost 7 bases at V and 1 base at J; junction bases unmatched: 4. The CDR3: CASTVAGSYNEQFF. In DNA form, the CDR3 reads TGTGCCAGCACCGTAGCGGGTTCCTACAATGAGCAGTTCTTC.

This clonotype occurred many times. The CDR3 region has the DNA TGCGCCAGCAGCCAAGACCGTGTCAATCAGCCCCAGCATTTT. It yields the protein CASSQDRVNQPQHF. The genes are TRBV4-1 and TRBJ1-5; D unresolved. Trimming stripped 0 bases from V and 3 bases from J, with 6 bases between. In germline, CDR1 is MGHRA, CDR2 YSYEKL. The CDR3 extends over 14 amino acids.

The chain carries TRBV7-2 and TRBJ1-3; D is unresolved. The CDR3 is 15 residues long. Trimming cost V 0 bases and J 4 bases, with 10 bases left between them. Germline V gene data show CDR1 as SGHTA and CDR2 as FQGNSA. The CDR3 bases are TGTGCCAGCAGCTTAGCTCTGACTGGAGGAAACACCATATATTTT. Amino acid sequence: CASSLALTGGNTIYF.

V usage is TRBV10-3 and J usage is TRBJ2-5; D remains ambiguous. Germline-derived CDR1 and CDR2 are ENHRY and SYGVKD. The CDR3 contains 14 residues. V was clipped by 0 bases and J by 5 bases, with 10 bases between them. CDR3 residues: CAISESINGETQYF. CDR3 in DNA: TGTGCCATCAGTGAGTCGATTAACGGGGAGACCCAGTACTTC.

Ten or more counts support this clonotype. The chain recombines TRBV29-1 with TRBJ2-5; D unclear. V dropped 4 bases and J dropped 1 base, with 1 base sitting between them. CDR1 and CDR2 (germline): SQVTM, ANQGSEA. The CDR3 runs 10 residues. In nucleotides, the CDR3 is TGCAGCGTTGCCCAAGAGACCCAGTACTTC. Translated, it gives CSVAQETQYF.

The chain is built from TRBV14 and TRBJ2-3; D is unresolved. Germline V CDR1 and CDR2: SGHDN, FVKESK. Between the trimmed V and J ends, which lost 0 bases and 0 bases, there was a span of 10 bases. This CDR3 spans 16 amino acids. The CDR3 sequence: CASSQDRVRSTDTQYF. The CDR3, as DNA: TGTGCCAGCAGCCAAGATCGGGTGAGGAGCACAGATACGCAGTATTTT.

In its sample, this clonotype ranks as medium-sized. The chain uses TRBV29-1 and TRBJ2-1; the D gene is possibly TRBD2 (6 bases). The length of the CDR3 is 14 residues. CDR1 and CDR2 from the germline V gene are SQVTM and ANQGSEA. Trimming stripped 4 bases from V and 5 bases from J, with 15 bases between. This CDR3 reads CSVVRGGYNNEQFF. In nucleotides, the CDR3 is TGCAGCGTTGTACGGGGAGGCTATAACAATGAGCAGTTCTTC.